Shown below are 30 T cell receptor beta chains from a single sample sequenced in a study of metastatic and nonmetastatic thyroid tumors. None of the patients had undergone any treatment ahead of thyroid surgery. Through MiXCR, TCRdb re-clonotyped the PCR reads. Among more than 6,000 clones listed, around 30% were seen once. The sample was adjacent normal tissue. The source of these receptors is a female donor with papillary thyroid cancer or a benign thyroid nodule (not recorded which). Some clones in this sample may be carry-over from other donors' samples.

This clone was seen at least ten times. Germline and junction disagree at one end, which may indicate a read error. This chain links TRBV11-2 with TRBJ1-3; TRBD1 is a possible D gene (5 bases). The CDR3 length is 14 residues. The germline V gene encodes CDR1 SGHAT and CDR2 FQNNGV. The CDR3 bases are TGTGCCAGCGCTCCGGCAGGGAGGGGAAGCACCATATATTTT. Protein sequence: CASAPAGRGSTIYF.

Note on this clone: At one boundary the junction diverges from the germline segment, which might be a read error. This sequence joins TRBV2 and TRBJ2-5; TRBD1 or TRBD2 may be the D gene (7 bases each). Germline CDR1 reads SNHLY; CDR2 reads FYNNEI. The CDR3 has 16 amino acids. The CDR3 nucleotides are TGTGCCAGCAGTGAAGCGCTGGGAGGGGGCAAAGAGACCAAGTACTTC. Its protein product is CASSEALGGGKETKYF.

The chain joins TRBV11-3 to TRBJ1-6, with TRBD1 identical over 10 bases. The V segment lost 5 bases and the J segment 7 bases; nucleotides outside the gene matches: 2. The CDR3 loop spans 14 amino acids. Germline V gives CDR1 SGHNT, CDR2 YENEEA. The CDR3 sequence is CASSETGGNSPLHF. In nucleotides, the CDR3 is TGTGCCAGCAGCGAGACAGGGGGCAATTCACCCCTCCACTTT.

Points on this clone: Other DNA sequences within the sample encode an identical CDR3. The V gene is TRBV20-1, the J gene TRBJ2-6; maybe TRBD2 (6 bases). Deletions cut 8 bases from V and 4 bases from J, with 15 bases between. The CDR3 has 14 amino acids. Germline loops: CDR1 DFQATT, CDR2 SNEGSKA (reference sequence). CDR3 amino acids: CSLGRAGGANVLTF. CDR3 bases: TGCAGTTTAGGCCGGGCGGGGGGGGCCAACGTCCTGACTTTC.

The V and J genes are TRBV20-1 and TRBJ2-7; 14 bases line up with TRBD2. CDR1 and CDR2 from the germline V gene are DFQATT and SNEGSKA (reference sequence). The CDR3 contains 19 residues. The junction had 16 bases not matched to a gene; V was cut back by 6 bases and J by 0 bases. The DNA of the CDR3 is TGCAGTGCCAACAGACCCGGACTAGCGGGAGGAAGGAGCTCCTACGAGCAGTACTTC. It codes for CSANRPGLAGGRSSYEQYF.

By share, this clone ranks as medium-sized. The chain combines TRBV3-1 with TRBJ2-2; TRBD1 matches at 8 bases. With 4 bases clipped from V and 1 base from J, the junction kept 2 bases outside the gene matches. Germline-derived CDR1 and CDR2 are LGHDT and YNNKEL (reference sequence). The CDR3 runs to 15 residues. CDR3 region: CASSPDRVNTGELFF. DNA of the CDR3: TGTGCCAGCAGCCCGGACAGGGTGAACACCGGGGAGCTGTTTTTT. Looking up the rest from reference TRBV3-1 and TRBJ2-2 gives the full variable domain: DTAVSQTPKYLVTQMGNDKSIKCEQNLGHDTMYWYKQDSKKFLKIMFSYNNKELIINETVPNRFSPKSPDKAHLNLHINSLELGDSAVYFCASSPDRVNTGELFFGEGSRLTVL.

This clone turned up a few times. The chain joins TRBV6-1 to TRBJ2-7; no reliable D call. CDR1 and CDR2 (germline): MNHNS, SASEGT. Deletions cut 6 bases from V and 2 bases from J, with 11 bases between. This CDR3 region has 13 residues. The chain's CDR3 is CASSLGPAYEQYF. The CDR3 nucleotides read TGTGCCAGCAGCCTTGGACCGGCCTACGAGCAGTACTTC.

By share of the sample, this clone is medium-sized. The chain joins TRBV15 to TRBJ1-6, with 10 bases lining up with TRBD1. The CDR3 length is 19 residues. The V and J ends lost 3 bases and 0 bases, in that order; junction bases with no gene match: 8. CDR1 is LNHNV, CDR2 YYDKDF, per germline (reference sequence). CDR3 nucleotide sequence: TGTGCCACCAGCAGTTACGGACAGGGGGGAAGCTCCTATAATTCACCCCTCCACTTT. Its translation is CATSSYGQGGSSYNSPLHF.

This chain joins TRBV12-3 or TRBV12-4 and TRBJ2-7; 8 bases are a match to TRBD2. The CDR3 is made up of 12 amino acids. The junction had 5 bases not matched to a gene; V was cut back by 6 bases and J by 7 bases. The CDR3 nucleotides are TGTGCCAGCAGCAAGACTAGCGCGGAGCAGTACTTC. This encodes CASSKTSAEQYF.

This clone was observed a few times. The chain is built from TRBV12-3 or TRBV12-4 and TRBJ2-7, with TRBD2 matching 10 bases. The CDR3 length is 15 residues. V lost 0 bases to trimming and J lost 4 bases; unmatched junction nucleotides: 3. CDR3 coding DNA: TGTGCCAGCAGTTTAGCGCTAGCGGGAGTATACGAGCAGTACTTC. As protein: CASSLALAGVYEQYF.

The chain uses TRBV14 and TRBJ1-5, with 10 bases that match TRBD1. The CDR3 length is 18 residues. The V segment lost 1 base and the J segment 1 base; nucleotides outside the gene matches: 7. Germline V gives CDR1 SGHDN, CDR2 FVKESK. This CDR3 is CASSQARDRGRSNQPQHF. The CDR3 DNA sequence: TGTGCCAGCAGCCAAGCCCGGGACAGGGGCCGGAGCAATCAGCCCCAGCATTTT.

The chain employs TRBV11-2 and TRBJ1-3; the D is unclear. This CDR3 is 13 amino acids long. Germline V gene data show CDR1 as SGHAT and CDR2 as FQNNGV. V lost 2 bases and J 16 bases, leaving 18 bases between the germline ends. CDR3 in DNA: TGTGCCAGCAGCTTACCCGTCGTAGGCGGCTCCTATTTT. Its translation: CASSLPVVGGSYF.

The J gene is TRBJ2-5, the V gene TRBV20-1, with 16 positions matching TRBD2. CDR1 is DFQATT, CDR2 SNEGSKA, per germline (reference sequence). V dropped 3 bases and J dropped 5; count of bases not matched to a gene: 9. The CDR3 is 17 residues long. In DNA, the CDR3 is TGCAGTGCTAGTAAGGGACTAGCGGGAGGGCCGAGGGAGACCCAGTACTTC. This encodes CSASKGLAGGPRETQYF.

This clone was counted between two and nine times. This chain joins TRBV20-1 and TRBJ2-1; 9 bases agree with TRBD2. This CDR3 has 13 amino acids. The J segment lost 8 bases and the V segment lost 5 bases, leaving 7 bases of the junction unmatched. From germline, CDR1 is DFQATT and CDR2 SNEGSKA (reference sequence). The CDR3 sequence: CSAPLAGLYEQFF. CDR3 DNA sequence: TGCAGTGCTCCCCTAGCGGGACTCTATGAGCAGTTCTTC.

CDR3 residues: CASSLGPNLSETQYF. The CDR3 DNA reads TGCGCCAGCAGCTTGGGGCCTAATTTGTCAGAGACCCAGTACTTC. This rearrangement joins TRBV5-1 to TRBJ2-5; D remains ambiguous. V was cut by 0 bases and J by 4 bases, with 13 bases left in between. The germline V gene has CDR1 SGHRS and CDR2 YFSETQ. The CDR3 consists of 15 residues.

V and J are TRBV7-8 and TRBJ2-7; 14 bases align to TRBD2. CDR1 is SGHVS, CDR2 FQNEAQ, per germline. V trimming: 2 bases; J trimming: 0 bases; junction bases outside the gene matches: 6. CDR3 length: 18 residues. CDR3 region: CASSLRLAGGQSSYEQYF. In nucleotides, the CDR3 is TGTGCCAGCAGCTTAAGACTAGCGGGAGGGCAGAGCTCCTACGAGCAGTACTTC.

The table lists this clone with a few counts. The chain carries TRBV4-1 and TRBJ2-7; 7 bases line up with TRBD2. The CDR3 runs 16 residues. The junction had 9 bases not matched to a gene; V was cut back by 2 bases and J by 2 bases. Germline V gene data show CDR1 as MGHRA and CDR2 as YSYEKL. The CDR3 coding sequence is TGCGCCAGCAGCCAAAGTAACCTGGCGGGGGCCTACGAGCAGTACTTC. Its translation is CASSQSNLAGAYEQYF.

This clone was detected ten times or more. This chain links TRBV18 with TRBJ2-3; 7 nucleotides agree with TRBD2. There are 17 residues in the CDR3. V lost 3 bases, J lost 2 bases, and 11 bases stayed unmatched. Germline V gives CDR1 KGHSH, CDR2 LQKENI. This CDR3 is CASSPRRRDYLTDTQYF. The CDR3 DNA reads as TGTGCCAGCTCACCGCGGCGTAGGGACTATCTCACAGATACGCAGTATTTT.

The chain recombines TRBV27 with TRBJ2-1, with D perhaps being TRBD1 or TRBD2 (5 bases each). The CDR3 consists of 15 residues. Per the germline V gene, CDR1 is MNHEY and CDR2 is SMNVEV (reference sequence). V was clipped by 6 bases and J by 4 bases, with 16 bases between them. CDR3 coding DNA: TGTGCCAGCAGGAACATGGGGCGGACTTACAATGAGCAGTTCTTC. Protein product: CASRNMGRTYNEQFF.

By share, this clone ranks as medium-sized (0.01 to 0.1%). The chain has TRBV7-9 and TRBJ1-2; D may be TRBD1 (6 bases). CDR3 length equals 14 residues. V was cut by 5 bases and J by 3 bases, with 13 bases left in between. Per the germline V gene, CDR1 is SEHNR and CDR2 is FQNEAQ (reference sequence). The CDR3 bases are TGTGCCAGCAGCACCTCAGGGGCTGACTATGGCTACACCTTC. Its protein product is CASSTSGADYGYTF.

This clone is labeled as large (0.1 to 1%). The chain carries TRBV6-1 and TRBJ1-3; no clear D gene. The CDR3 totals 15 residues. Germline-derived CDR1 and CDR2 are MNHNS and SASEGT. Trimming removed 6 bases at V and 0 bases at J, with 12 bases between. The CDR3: CASSPDGDSGNTIYF. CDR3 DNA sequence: TGTGCCAGCAGCCCAGACGGAGACTCTGGAAACACCATATATTTT.

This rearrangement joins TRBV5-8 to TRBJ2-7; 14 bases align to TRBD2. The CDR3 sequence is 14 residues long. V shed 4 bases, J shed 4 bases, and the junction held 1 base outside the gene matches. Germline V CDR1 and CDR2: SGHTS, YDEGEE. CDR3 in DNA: TGTGCCAGCAGCCGACTAGCGGGAGGGTACGAGCAGTACTTC. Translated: CASSRLAGGYEQYF.

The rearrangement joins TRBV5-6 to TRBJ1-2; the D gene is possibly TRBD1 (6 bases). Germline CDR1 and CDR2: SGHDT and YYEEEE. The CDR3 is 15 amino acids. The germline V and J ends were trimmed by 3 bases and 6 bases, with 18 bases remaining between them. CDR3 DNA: TGTGCCAGCAGCTACGGATTAGGGGGGGCGGATGGCTACACCTTC. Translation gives CASSYGLGGADGYTF.

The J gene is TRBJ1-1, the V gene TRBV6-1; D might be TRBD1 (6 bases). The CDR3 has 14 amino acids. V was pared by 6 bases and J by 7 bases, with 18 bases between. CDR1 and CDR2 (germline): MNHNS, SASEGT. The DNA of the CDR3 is TGTGCCAGCAGCCCCCCCAGGGGATTTGGTGAAGCTTTCTTT. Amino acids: CASSPPRGFGEAFF.

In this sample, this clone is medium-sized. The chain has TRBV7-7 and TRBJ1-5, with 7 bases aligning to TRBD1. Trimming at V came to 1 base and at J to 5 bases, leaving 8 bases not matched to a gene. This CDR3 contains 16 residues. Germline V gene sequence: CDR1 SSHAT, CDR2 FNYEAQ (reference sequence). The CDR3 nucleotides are TGTGCCAGCAGCTTAGTACCGACAGGGTTCGATCAGCCCCAGCATTTT. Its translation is CASSLVPTGFDQPQHF.

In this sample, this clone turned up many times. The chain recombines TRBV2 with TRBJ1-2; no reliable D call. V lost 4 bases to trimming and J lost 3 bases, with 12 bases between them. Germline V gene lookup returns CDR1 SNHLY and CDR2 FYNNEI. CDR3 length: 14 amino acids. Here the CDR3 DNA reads TGTGCCAGCAGTGGCGATTCGAGCCACTATGGCTACACCTTC. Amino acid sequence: CASSGDSSHYGYTF.

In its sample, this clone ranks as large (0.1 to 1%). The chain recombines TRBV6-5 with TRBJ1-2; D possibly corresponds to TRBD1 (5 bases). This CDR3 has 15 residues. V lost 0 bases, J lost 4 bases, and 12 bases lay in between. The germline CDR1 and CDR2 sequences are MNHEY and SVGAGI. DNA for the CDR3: TGTGCCAGCAGTTACTCGGGGGTAACTGGCTATGGCTACACCTTC. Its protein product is CASSYSGVTGYGYTF.

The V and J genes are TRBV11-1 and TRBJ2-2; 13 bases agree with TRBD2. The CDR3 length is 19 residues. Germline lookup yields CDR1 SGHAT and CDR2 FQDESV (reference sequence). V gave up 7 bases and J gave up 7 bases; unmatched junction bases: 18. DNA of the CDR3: TGTGCCAGCACCTCTCGAGCCTTCGGACTAGCGGGAGTAGGCGGGGAGCTGTTTTTT. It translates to CASTSRAFGLAGVGGELFF.

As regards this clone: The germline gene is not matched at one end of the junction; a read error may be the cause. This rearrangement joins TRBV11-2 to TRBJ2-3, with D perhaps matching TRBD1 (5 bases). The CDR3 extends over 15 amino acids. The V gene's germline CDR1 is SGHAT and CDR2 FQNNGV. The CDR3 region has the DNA TGTGCCAGCAGCCCCGGACATGCGTACACAGATACGCATTATTTT. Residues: CASSPGHAYTDTHYF.

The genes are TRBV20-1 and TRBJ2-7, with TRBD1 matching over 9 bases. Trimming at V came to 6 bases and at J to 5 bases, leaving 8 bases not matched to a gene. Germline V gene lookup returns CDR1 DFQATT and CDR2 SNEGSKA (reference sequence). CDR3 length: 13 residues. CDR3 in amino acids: CSAEGTGSDEQYF. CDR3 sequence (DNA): TGCAGTGCCGAGGGGACAGGGTCCGACGAGCAGTACTTC.